This T cell receptor beta chain was captured in a study of shared clonotypes between healthy human individuals. CDR3 length equals 14 residues. The germline V and J ends were trimmed by 3 bases and 5 bases, with 13 bases remaining between them. Per germline, CDR1 KGHSH and CDR2 LQKENI. Generated by immunoSEQ multiplex PCR, the TCRdb table keeps only in-frame clones and is missing some. This sample has 2,500,000 or so clones; roughly 93% occur once, and the top ten carry 0.36%. Sequenced material: naive CD4+ T cells from PBMCs. The subset is: CD45RA+ positively selected. The clonotype originates from a man younger than 30 in good health. Some clones in this sample may be carry-over from other donors' samples. The rearrangement links TRBV18 to TRBJ2-5, with D possibly matching TRBD1 (6 bases). The DNA for the CDR3 is TGTGCCAGCTCACCGTCCAGGGGTTGGGAGACCCAGTACTTC. It specifies CASSPSRGWETQYF.